The 7 T cell receptor beta chains below all came from one sample that was sequenced in a study of human T cells and chemical hapten exposure. TCRdb re-called the RACE reads with MiXCR, one entry per CDR3 protein. The data contain more than 55,000 distinct CDR3 sequences, about 10% of them seen just once; the ten biggest clones take up under 5%. Specified time point: pre-sensitization, week 0. Treatment defined: therapeutic diphenylcyclopropenone sensitization with weekly scalp DPC. Sequences were derived from whole blood, sampled in connection with sensitization to the hapten diphenylcyclopropenone (DPC). These receptors all stem from a woman between 35 and 50 years old with alopecia areata. Some clones in this sample may be carry-over from other donors' samples.

This clonotype was counted only a few times. The chain is built from TRBV4-3 and TRBJ2-3; D is unresolved. Per the germline V gene, CDR1 is LGHNA and CDR2 is YSLEER. Trimming took 3 bases from V and 1 from J, leaving 11 bases between them. This CDR3 region has 15 residues. The CDR3 DNA reads TGCGCCAGCAGCCATCAATTTCCGGGCACAGATACGCAGTATTTT. It translates to CASSHQFPGTDTQYF.

This clonotype was found many times. The J gene is TRBJ2-2, the V gene TRBV5-1; TRBD1 agrees at 9 bases. Germline trimming cut 3 bases from V and 2 bases from J; bases unmatched to any gene: 2. The CDR3 loop spans 15 amino acids. The germline CDR1 and CDR2 sequences are SGHRS and YFSETQ. CDR3 residues: CASSSDRGNTGELFF. The CDR3 coding sequence is TGCGCCAGCAGCTCGGACAGGGGAAACACCGGGGAGCTGTTTTTT.

This chain uses TRBV10-1 with TRBJ2-7; D is uncertain. CDR3 length: 11 amino acids. Per germline, CDR1 WNHNN and CDR2 SYGVQD (reference sequence). This CDR3 reads CARAHLNEQYF. CDR3 sequence (DNA): TGCGCGAGAGCGCACCTAAACGAGCAGTACTTC.

This clonotype was found a few times. The rearrangement uses TRBV6-2 or TRBV6-3 and TRBJ1-5; D not resolved. There are 14 residues in the CDR3. CDR1 and CDR2 from the germline V gene are MNHEY and SVGEGT. V gave up 0 bases and J gave up 6 bases, with 9 bases separating them. The DNA of the CDR3 is TGTGCCAGCAGTTACTCCACCGCGGGTCAGCCCCAGCATTTT. As protein: CASSYSTAGQPQHF.

This clonotype has only a few counts. The chain combines TRBV12-3 or TRBV12-4 with TRBJ2-3; D not certain. This CDR3 is 14 amino acids long. V gave up 5 bases and J gave up 1 base, with 10 bases separating them. CDR3 in amino acids: CASSVGSRTDTQYF. The CDR3 DNA reads as TGTGCCAGCAGTGTCGGCAGTCGCACAGATACGCAGTATTTT.

This clonotype was seen many times. The rearrangement joins TRBV12-3 or TRBV12-4 to TRBJ1-5, with TRBD1 matching over 9 bases. The V segment lost 3 bases and the J segment 1 base; nucleotides outside the gene matches: 7. CDR3 length equals 17 residues. CDR3 protein: CASSLEWTGESNQPQHF. The CDR3 bases are TGTGCCAGCAGTTTGGAATGGACAGGGGAGAGCAATCAGCCCCAGCATTTT.

In its sample, this clonotype was seen many times. The chain links TRBV6-1 to TRBJ1-2; a weak D match, TRBD1 (5 bases). V was shortened by 3 bases and J by 0 bases, with 14 bases between the two germline ends. This CDR3 has 16 amino acids. The germline V gene encodes CDR1 MNHNS and CDR2 SASEGT. The CDR3: CASSDLRDRSNYGYTF. The DNA of the CDR3 is TGTGCCAGCAGTGATCTAAGGGACCGTTCTAACTATGGCTACACCTTC.